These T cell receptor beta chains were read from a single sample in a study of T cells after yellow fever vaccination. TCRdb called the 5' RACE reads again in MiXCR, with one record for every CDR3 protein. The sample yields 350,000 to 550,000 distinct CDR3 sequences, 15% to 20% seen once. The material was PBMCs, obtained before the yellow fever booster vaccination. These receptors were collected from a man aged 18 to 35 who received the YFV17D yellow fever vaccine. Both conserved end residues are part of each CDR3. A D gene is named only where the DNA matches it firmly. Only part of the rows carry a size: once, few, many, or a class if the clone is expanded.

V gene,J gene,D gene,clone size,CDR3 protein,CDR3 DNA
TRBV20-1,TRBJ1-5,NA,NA,CSASHIGQPQHF,TGCAGTGCTTCGCATATCGGGCAGCCCCAGCATTTT
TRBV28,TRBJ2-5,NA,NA,CASSGRGAAQETQYF,TGTGCCAGCAGTGGGCGAGGGGCAGCTCAAGAGACCCAGTACTTC
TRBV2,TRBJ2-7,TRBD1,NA,CASTGQGSEEQYF,TGTGCCAGCACCGGACAGGGGTCTGAAGAGCAGTACTTC
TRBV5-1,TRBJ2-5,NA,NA,CASSLVSGLGETQYF,TGCGCCAGCAGCCTGGTTTCGGGTTTGGGAGAGACCCAGTACTTC
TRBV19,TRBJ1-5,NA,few,CASRLDGRNQPQHF,TGTGCCAGCCGATTGGATGGGCGCAATCAGCCCCAGCATTTT
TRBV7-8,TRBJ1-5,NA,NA,CASSLGFQQPQHF,TGTGCCAGCAGCTTAGGGTTCCAACAGCCCCAGCATTTT
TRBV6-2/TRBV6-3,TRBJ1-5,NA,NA,CASRGGQYSNQPQHF,TGTGCCAGCAGGGGCGGACAGTATAGCAATCAGCCCCAGCATTTT
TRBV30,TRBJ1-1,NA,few,CAWGVGRSTEAFF,TGTGCCTGGGGGGTCGGAAGGAGCACTGAAGCTTTCTTT
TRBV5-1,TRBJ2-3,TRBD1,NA,CASSRWDRNTDTQYF,TGCGCCAGCAGTCGATGGGACAGGAACACAGATACGCAGTATTTT
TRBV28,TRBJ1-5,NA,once,CASSTHGEGNQPQHF,TGTGCCAGCAGTACCCACGGGGAGGGCAATCAGCCCCAGCATTTT
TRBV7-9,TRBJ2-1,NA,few,CASSFKDPPSEQFF,TGTGCCAGCAGCTTCAAGGACCCCCCGTCTGAGCAGTTCTTC
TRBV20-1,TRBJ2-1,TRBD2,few,CSAEYRAGAHNEQFF,TGCAGTGCTGAGTACCGAGCGGGGGCCCACAATGAGCAGTTCTTC
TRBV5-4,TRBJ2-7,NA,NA,CASSQGGLAYEQYF,TGTGCCAGCAGCCAGGGGGGACTTGCCTACGAGCAGTACTTC
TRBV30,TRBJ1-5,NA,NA,CAWSARGDQPQHF,TGTGCCTGGAGTGCGAGGGGCGATCAGCCCCAGCATTTT
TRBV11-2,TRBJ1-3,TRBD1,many,CASSLRTGLDTIYF,TGTGCCAGCAGCCTCCGGACAGGGTTAGACACCATATATTTT
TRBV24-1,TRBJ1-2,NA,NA,CATSDSAGANPYGYTF,TGTGCCACCAGTGATTCGGCAGGCGCCAATCCCTATGGCTACACCTTC
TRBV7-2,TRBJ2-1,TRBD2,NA,CASSKSLAASYNEQFF,TGTGCCAGCAGCAAATCTCTAGCGGCATCCTACAATGAGCAGTTCTTC
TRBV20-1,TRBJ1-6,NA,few,CSASQGLGSYNSPLHF,TGCAGTGCATCACAGGGTTTAGGCTCCTATAATTCACCCCTCCACTTT
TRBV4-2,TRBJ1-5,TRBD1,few,CASSLRTGSRPQHF,TGTGCCAGCAGCCTCCGGACAGGGTCACGGCCCCAGCATTTT
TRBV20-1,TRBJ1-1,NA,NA,CSAGGRGRGNTEAFF,TGCAGTGCAGGGGGGCGGGGAAGAGGGAACACTGAAGCTTTCTTT
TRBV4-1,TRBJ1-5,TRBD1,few,CASSREGGQPQHF,TGCGCCAGCAGCCGGGAAGGGGGCCAGCCCCAGCATTTT
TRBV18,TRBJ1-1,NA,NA,CASSLSGMSGEGNPEAFF,TGTGCCAGCTCATTATCCGGAATGTCGGGAGAAGGTAATCCTGAAGCTTTCTTT
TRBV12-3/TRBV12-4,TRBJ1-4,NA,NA,CASMEQGNEKLFF,TGTGCCAGCATGGAACAGGGAAATGAAAAACTGTTTTTT
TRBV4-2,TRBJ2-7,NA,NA,CASSQDEAGPFSYEQYF,TGTGCCAGCAGCCAAGACGAGGCGGGGCCGTTCTCCTACGAGCAGTACTTC
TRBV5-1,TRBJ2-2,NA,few,CASMDTGELFF,TGCGCCAGCATGGACACCGGGGAGCTGTTTTTT
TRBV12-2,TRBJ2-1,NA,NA,CASRKRFSGAYNEQFF,TGTGCAAGTCGCAAGCGCTTTAGCGGGGCCTACAATGAGCAGTTCTTC
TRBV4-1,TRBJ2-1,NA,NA,CASSHPMGYEQFF,TGCGCCAGCAGCCATCCAATGGGGTACGAGCAGTTCTTC
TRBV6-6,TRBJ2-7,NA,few,CASSNGGEQYF,TGTGCCAGCAGTAACGGGGGCGAGCAGTACTTC
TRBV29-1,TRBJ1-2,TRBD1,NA,CSVAGTGSNYGYTF,TGCAGCGTCGCCGGGACAGGGTCTAACTATGGCTACACCTTC
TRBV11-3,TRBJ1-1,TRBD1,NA,CASSFTGALTEAFF,TGTGCCAGCAGCTTTACAGGGGCCTTGACTGAAGCTTTCTTT
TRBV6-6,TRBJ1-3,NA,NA,CASSYTKTINTIYF,TGTGCCAGCAGTTATACCAAGACAATCAACACCATATATTTT
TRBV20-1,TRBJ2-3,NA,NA,CSAWFAGDTDTQYF,TGCAGTGCTTGGTTCGCGGGTGATACAGATACGCAGTATTTT
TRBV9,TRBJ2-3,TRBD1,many,CASSGGQVTDTQYF,TGTGCCAGCAGCGGGGGACAGGTCACAGATACGCAGTATTTT
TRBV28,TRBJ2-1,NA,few,CASSLCAGKCEQFF,TGTGCCAGCAGTTTATGTGCGGGGAAGTGTGAGCAGTTCTTC
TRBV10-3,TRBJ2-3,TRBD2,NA,CAISVRPSGGGRADTQYF,TGTGCCATCAGTGTTCGGCCTAGCGGGGGTGGTCGGGCAGATACGCAGTATTTT
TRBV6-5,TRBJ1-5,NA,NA,CASSYSGAQNQPQHF,TGTGCCAGCAGTTACTCTGGGGCGCAGAATCAGCCCCAGCATTTT
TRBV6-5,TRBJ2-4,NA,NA,CASSSDGRIIQYF,TGTGCCAGCAGTTCGGACGGGAGAATCATTCAGTACTTC
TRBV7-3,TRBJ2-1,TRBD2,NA,CASSPTSGASPGGEQFF,TGTGCCAGCAGCCCTACTAGCGGCGCCTCCCCGGGGGGTGAGCAGTTCTTC
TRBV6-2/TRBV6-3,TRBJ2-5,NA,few,CASSYVWTAEQETQYF,TGTGCCAGCAGTTACGTCTGGACCGCGGAACAAGAGACCCAGTACTTC
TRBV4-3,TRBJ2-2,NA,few,CASSPRVLAQRYTGELFF,TGCGCCAGCAGCCCCAGAGTACTAGCCCAGAGATACACCGGGGAGCTGTTTTTT